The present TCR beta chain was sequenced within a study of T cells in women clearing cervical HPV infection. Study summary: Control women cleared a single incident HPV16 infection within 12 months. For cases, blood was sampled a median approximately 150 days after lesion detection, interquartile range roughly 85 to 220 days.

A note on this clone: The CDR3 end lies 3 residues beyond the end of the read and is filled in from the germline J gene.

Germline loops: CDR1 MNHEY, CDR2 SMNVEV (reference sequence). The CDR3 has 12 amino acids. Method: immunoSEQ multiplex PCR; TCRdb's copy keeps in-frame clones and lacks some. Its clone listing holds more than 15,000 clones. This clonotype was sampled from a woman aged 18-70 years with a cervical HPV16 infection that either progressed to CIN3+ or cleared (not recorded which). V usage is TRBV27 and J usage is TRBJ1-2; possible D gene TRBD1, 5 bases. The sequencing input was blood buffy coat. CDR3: CASRFREGGYTF. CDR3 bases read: TGTGCCAGCAGGTTCAGGGAAGGGGGC.